The clone carrying this TCR beta chain occurred many times. The sample is drawn from a study of CD8 T cells in ankylosing spondylitis. The CDR3 sequence is 11 residues long. V was trimmed by 6 bases and J by 4 bases, leaving 4 bases between them. CDR1 is SGHTA and CDR2 is FQGNSA in the germline V gene. TCRdb redid the calling of the 5' RACE reads with MiXCR, one entry per CDR3 protein. The repertoire consists of about 250,000 distinct CDR3 sequences, with 20% to 30% occurring once and the leading ten covering over 0.55%. The gene calls are TRBV7-2 and TRBJ2-1; D uncertain. Input material: blood, either unsorted or a sorted T cell fraction (not recorded which). This receptor was identified in a male donor with ankylosing spondylitis or in good health (not recorded which). The CDR3 DNA is TGTGCCAGCAGAAATTACAATGAGCAGTTCTTC. It specifies CASRNYNEQFF.